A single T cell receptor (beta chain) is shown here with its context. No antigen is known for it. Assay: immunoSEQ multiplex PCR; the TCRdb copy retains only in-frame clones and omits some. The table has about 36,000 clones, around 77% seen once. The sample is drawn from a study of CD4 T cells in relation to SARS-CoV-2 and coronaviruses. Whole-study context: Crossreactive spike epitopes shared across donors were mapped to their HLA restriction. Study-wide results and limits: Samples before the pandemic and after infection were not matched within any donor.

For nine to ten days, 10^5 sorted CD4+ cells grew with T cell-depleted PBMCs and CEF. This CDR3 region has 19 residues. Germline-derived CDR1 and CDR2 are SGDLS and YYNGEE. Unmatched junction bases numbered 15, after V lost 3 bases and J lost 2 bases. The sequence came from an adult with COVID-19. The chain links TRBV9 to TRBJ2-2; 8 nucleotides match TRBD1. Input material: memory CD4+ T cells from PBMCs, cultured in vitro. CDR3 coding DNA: TGTGCCAGCAGCGGCCCCCCGGACAGGGTTGGGGTAAACACCGGGGAGCTGTTTTTT. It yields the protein CASSGPPDRVGVNTGELFF.